These 12 T cell receptor beta chains originate from one sample sequenced in a study of cytomegalovirus exposure and HLA in healthy donors. PCR involved 60 Vbeta and 13 Jbeta primers. Libraries were prepared by immunoSEQ multiplex PCR; TCRdb keeps only in-frame clonotypes and omits some of them. The data contain roughly 180,000 clones, about four fifths of them singletons. Material for sequencing was PBMCs. The receptors come from a girl between 10 and 17 years old in good health and CMV-seropositive.

The V gene is TRBV5-5, the J gene TRBJ2-6, with a weak D call TRBD2 (5 bases). Germline loops: CDR1 SGHKS, CDR2 YYEKEE (reference sequence). V dropped 0 bases and J dropped 2 bases, with 9 bases sitting between them. This CDR3 spans 16 amino acids. The CDR3 sequence is CASSLGSGTGANVLTF. As DNA, the CDR3 is TGTGCCAGCAGCTTGGGTTCGGGGACTGGGGCCAACGTCCTGACTTTC.

This chain connects TRBV5-1 to TRBJ1-1; D possibly corresponds to TRBD1 (5 bases). Germline-derived CDR1 and CDR2 are SGHRS and YFSETQ. Trimming stripped 1 base from V and 7 bases from J, with 17 bases between. The CDR3 has 15 residues. The CDR3: CASSLWGTPGSEAFF. In nucleotides, the CDR3 is TGCGCCAGCAGCTTGTGGGGGACTCCCGGGAGTGAAGCTTTCTTT. The full variable domain, rest sourced from reference TRBV5-1 and TRBJ1-1, is KAGVTQTPRYLIKTRGQQVTLSCSPISGHRSVSWYQQTPGQGLQFLFEYFSETQRNKGNFPGRFSGRQFSNSRSEMNVSTLELGDSALYLCASSLWGTPGSEAFFGQGTRLTVV.

CDR3 DNA sequence: TGTGCCAGCAGCCCGAACTTCAATGAAAAACTGTTTTTT. Encoded protein: CASSPNFNEKLFF. The chain employs TRBV7-7 and TRBJ1-4; D gene unclear. Trimming left V 5 bases short and J 5 bases short, with 9 bases between. CDR3 size: 13 residues. Germline assignment: CDR1 SSHAT and CDR2 FNYEAQ (reference sequence).

The gene calls are TRBV7-9 and TRBJ1-6, with D perhaps TRBD1 (5 bases). Trimming removed 6 bases at V and 3 bases at J, with 12 bases between. CDR3 length: 15 residues. Germline CDR1 and CDR2: SEHNR and FQNEAQ (reference sequence). The CDR3 spells CASREGDFYNSPLHF. The DNA for the CDR3 is TGTGCCAGCAGGGAAGGGGATTTCTATAATTCACCCCTCCACTTT.

This clone was observed a few times. V and J are TRBV10-2 and TRBJ1-4; 8 bases match TRBD1. The CDR3 runs to 14 residues. Trimming cost V 2 bases and J 7 bases; bases outside gene matches: 3. The V gene's germline CDR1 is WSHSY and CDR2 SAAADI. CDR3 nucleotide sequence: TGCGCCAGCAGTGAGGCAGGACAGGGTGAAAAACTGTTTTTT. Amino acid sequence: CASSEAGQGEKLFF.

This rearrangement joins TRBV19 to TRBJ2-2, with a possible D match to TRBD2 (7 bases). The length of the CDR3 is 16 residues. Trimming took 3 bases from V and 1 from J, leaving 12 bases between them. Per the germline V gene, CDR1 is LNHDA and CDR2 is SQIVND (reference sequence). The CDR3 DNA follows: TGTGCCAGTAGTATTGGGGGGGCGGTGAACACCGGGGAGCTGTTTTTT. Its protein is CASSIGGAVNTGELFF.

This chain connects TRBV4-1 to TRBJ2-3; 9 nucleotides align to TRBD1. Unmatched junction bases numbered 5, after V lost 3 bases and J lost 4 bases. The CDR3 has 15 amino acids. Germline V gene data show CDR1 as MGHRA and CDR2 as YSYEKL. CDR3 region: CASSHRQGESDTQYF. In DNA, the CDR3 is TGCGCCAGCAGCCACAGACAGGGGGAATCAGATACGCAGTATTTT.

The chain carries TRBV5-1 and TRBJ1-1; TRBD1 aligns across 10 bases. CDR1 is SGHRS and CDR2 is YFSETQ in the germline V gene. Trimming took 4 bases from V and 3 from J; bases not matched to a gene: 3. The CDR3 consists of 14 residues. CDR3 nucleotide sequence: TGCGCCAGCAGCACGACAGGGGGCTACACTGAAGCTTTCTTT. Its translation: CASSTTGGYTEAFF. The whole variable domain, remainder taken from reference TRBV5-1 and TRBJ1-1, is KAGVTQTPRYLIKTRGQQVTLSCSPISGHRSVSWYQQTPGQGLQFLFEYFSETQRNKGNFPGRFSGRQFSNSRSEMNVSTLELGDSALYLCASSTTGGYTEAFFGQGTRLTVV.

The rearrangement links TRBV7-9 to TRBJ1-5, with 9 bases lining up with TRBD1. The CDR3 covers 17 residues. The germline CDR1 and CDR2 sequences are SEHNR and FQNEAQ (reference sequence). Losses at the gene ends were 6 bases for V and 3 bases for J; bases not matched to a gene: 12. Here the CDR3 DNA reads TGTGCCAGCAGACGCCCCGGGACAGGGTCCAACAATCAGCCCCAGCATTTT. This encodes CASRRPGTGSNNQPQHF.

The CDR3 nucleotides are TGTGCCAGCAGCCCTAGCGGGGTCCATGGCTACACCTTC. Its translation is CASSPSGVHGYTF. V gene TRBV6-5 combines with J gene TRBJ1-2; D gene uncertain. The CDR3 contains 13 residues. The germline gives CDR1 MNHEY, CDR2 SVGAGI. With 6 bases removed from V and 6 bases from J, the gap between germline ends came to 14 bases.

This clone is a singleton in its sample. This rearrangement joins TRBV7-8 to TRBJ2-1, with TRBD1 identical over 11 bases. The CDR3 consists of 15 residues. Germline-derived CDR1 and CDR2 are SGHVS and FQNEAQ. Germline trimming cut 5 bases from V and 7 bases from J; bases unmatched to any gene: 7. CDR3 in amino acids: CASSPRDRGENEQFF. The DNA for the CDR3 is TGTGCCAGCAGCCCTAGGGACAGGGGGGAAAATGAGCAGTTCTTC.

The V and J genes are TRBV4-3 and TRBJ2-6; D ambiguous. With 1 base removed from V and 1 base from J, the gap between germline ends came to 8 bases. Germline V lookup: CDR1 LGHNA, CDR2 YSLEER. This CDR3 has 16 residues. CDR3 bases: TGCGCCAGCAGCCAAGGTCCGCAGTCTGGGGCCAACGTCCTGACTTTC. Residues: CASSQGPQSGANVLTF.